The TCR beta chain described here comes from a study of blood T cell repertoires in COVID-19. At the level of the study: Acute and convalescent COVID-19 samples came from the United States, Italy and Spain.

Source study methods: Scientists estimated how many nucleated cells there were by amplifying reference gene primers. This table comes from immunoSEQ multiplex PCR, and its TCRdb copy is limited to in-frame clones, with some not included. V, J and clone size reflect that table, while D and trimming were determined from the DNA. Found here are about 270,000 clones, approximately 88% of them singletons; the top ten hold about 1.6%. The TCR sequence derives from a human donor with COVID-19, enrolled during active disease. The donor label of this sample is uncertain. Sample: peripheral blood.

CDR3 residues: CASSLLRTNEKLFF. In nucleotides, the CDR3 is TGTGCCAGCAGCCTGCTGAGGACTAATGAAAAACTGTTTTTT. The chain joins TRBV14 to TRBJ1-4; no definite D call. There are 14 residues in the CDR3. With 4 bases removed from V and 2 bases from J, the gap between germline ends came to 8 bases. Germline assignment: CDR1 SGHDN and CDR2 FVKESK.